This T cell receptor beta chain derives from a study of T-cell reconstitution after alpha-beta-depleted transplantation in children. The CDR3 is made up of 13 amino acids. The ends were cut back, 3 bases at V and 6 bases at J, with 12 bases in the middle. Library preparation (for TCRbeta) was performed with unique molecular identifiers. TCRdb used MiXCR to reprocess the PCR reads, holding one entry per CDR3 protein. This table has about 580,000 distinct CDR3 sequences, approximately 22% appearing once. Study-level results: TCRbeta diversity was high at day 60 in some patients (a result of surviving recipient T cells and thymic progenitors). Several hundred rapidly expanded clones from non-depleted graft cells reportedly supplied alpha-beta T cells about two months post-transplant.

To note about this clonotype: Its antigen is still unknown.

The clonotype was recovered from a boy under three years old who had a stem cell transplant for acute myeloid leukemia, so the T cells may come from the graft donor. The chain couples TRBV12-3 or TRBV12-4 to TRBJ2-7, with D perhaps TRBD1 or TRBD2 (5 bases each). The sequencing used PBMCs, mostly from graft donor cells, collected 360 days after TCRalphabeta/CD19-depleted stem cell transplant. The CDR3 DNA reads as TGTGCCAGCAGTTTTTCCCCCGGGACCGAGCAGTACTTC. Translating gives CASSFSPGTEQYF.